This T cell receptor (beta chain) was profiled in a study of HIV-infected children after antiretroviral therapy interruption. Background on the study: All children had CD4+ count above 500 and viral load below 50 copies/ml. General observations from the study: The Gini coefficient of naive CD4+ repertoires rose, returning to baseline by 3 years.

The treatment denotes: PENTA 11 planned treatment interruption arm or continuous ART arm. Samples needed at least 5 million viable cryopreserved PBMCs. Naive CD4+ CD45RA+ CD45RO- T cells were sorted from thawed PBMCs. Losses at the gene ends were 7 bases for V and 2 bases for J; bases not matched to a gene: 8. This CDR3 contains 15 residues. The germline CDR1 and CDR2 sequences are LGHDT and YNNKEL (reference sequence). A 3' RACE protocol on RNA, with unique molecular identifiers, produced the TCR library. TCRdb re-analysed the 3' RACE reads in MiXCR, keeping a single row per CDR3 protein. This table holds some 90,000 distinct CDR3 sequences, roughly 6.7% found once. This clonotype was seen more than once but under ten times. No antigen is known for it.

This clonotype was sampled from a pool of human donors with HIV. This sample comprised CD45RA+ CD4+ T cells from PBMCs, pooled from several time points, obtained from a donor given antiretroviral therapy, either interrupted or continuous. Subset denoted: naive CD4+ CD45RA+ CD45RO- T cells. The chain carries TRBV3-1 and TRBJ2-7, with 10 bases matching TRBD1. The CDR3 here is CASNTGTGATYEQYF. In nucleotides, the CDR3 is TGTGCCAGCAATACCGGGACAGGGGCCACCTACGAGCAGTACTTC.